One and the same sample provided the 32 T cell receptor beta chains below, sequenced in a study of T-cell reconstitution after alpha-beta-depleted transplantation in children. It was with unique molecular identifiers that the TCRbeta library was prepared. Via MiXCR, TCRdb re-called the PCR reads, giving one row per CDR3 protein. The sample lists 600,000 to 800,000 distinct CDR3 sequences, around 13% occurring once. Here the sequenced sample was PBMCs, taken before TCRalphabeta/CD19-depleted stem cell transplant. These receptors were taken from a girl aged 2-10 years with congenital amegakaryocytic thrombocytopenia, due to receive a stem cell transplant.

A few counts support this clonotype. This sequence joins TRBV12-5 and TRBJ2-1, with TRBD2 matching 12 bases. The CDR3 is 21 residues long. Trimming removed 0 bases from V and 5 bases from J; junction bases left unmatched: 17. Per the germline V gene, CDR1 is LGHNT and CDR2 is FRNRAP. CDR3 sequence (DNA): TGTGCTAGTGGTTTGGTACTGCTGGGGCTAGCGGGAGGGCAGGGGAACAATGAGCAGTTCTTC. Translating it yields CASGLVLLGLAGGQGNNEQFF.

This clonotype was detected a few times. This chain joins TRBV7-9 and TRBJ2-3; TRBD1 matches 7 bases. The CDR3 runs to 15 residues. The germline V gene has CDR1 SEHNR and CDR2 FQNEAQ (reference sequence). The J segment lost 1 base and the V segment lost 3 bases, leaving 4 bases of the junction unmatched. Here the CDR3 reads CASSFAGTGTDTQYF. In nucleotides, the CDR3 is TGTGCCAGCAGCTTCGCCGGGACAGGCACAGATACGCAGTATTTT.

The chain employs TRBV4-2 and TRBJ1-2, with 9 nucleotides matching TRBD1. The germline V gene encodes CDR1 LGHNA and CDR2 YNFKEQ. This CDR3 contains 15 residues. V was pared by 1 base and J by 6 bases, with 6 bases of the junction left unmatched. CDR3 residues: CASSQGTGVFNGYTF. DNA for the CDR3: TGTGCCAGCAGCCAAGGGACAGGGGTATTTAATGGCTACACCTTC.

The J gene is TRBJ2-7, the V gene TRBV12-3 or TRBV12-4; D might be TRBD2 (5 bases). Trimming cost V 5 bases and J 7 bases, with 18 bases left between them. The CDR3 is 14 residues long. CDR3 DNA sequence: TGTGCCAGCAGTGCCACAGATTGGGAGTGGGAGCAGTACTTC. It encodes CASSATDWEWEQYF.

The rearrangement links TRBV10-2 to TRBJ2-5; D is tentatively TRBD1 or TRBD2 (5 bases each). This CDR3 contains 13 residues. The ends were cut back, 8 bases at V and 1 base at J, with 11 bases in the middle. The germline V gene has CDR1 WSHSY and CDR2 SAAADI. The CDR3 nucleotides are TGCGCCAGCGGGGACCGTTCCCAAGAGACCCAGTACTTC. Encoded protein: CASGDRSQETQYF.

This clonotype was counted ten times or more. This chain joins TRBV5-1 and TRBJ1-2; D is perhaps TRBD1 (6 bases). Per germline, CDR1 SGHRS and CDR2 YFSETQ. Trimming pared 5 bases from V and 7 bases from J, leaving 15 bases between. The CDR3 totals 13 residues. The CDR3 DNA sequence: TGCGCCAGCAGGGAACAGGGAGACGGTGGCTACACCTTC. This sequence encodes CASREQGDGGYTF.

The table lists this clonotype with many counts. The chain carries TRBV12-3 or TRBV12-4 and TRBJ1-2; D call uncertain. V lost 7 bases, J lost 6 bases, and 21 bases lay in between. The length of the CDR3 is 15 residues. The CDR3 nucleotides read TGTGCCAGCACCACTTTCCGGGGAGTCCGTAATGGCTACACCTTC. Its protein is CASTTFRGVRNGYTF.

This sequence joins TRBV24-1 and TRBJ2-5; the D is unclear. The CDR3 is 13 residues long. V lost 6 bases and J lost 2, with 9 bases in between. In germline, CDR1 is KGHDR, CDR2 SFDVKD. DNA of the CDR3: TGTGCCACCAGTATGGCAACACAAGAGACCCAGTACTTC. It codes for CATSMATQETQYF.

The table lists this clonotype with many counts. V is TRBV12-3 or TRBV12-4 and J is TRBJ1-2; D is perhaps TRBD1 (6 bases). Between the trimmed V and J ends, which lost 5 bases and 4 bases, there was a span of 17 bases. CDR3 length: 15 residues. Here the CDR3 DNA reads TGTGCCAGCAGTCATATTGGGGGGCGCATCTATGGCTACACCTTC. This sequence encodes CASSHIGGRIYGYTF.

The table lists this clonotype with many counts. The CDR3 is CASSERERYEQYF. The DNA for the CDR3 is TGCGCCAGCAGCGAGCGGGAGAGGTACGAGCAGTACTTC. The rearrangement joins TRBV5-1 to TRBJ2-7, with 8 bases matching TRBD2. The CDR3 has 13 amino acids. Germline-derived CDR1 and CDR2 are SGHRS and YFSETQ. With 4 bases clipped from V and 4 bases from J, the junction kept 4 bases outside the gene matches.

In this sample, this clonotype turned up many times. The V and J genes are TRBV5-5 and TRBJ2-5; D may be TRBD2 (6 bases). The germline gives CDR1 SGHKS, CDR2 YYEKEE (reference sequence). With 1 base removed from V and 4 bases from J, the gap between germline ends came to 8 bases. The CDR3 contains 13 residues. CDR3 amino acids: CASSLWRGETQYF. The CDR3 nucleotides are TGTGCCAGCAGCTTGTGGAGGGGAGAGACCCAGTACTTC.

A note on this clonotype: This may stem from a read error, because a much larger clone lies one nucleotide away. The chain couples TRBV12-3 or TRBV12-4 to TRBJ2-1, with a tentative D call TRBD2 (6 bases). The CDR3 runs 17 residues. Deletions cut 0 bases from V and 5 bases from J, with 17 bases between. The CDR3 DNA is TGTGCCAGCAGTTTAGCGGAGGGGTGGGAGGCGCACAATGAGCAGTTCTTC. Translation gives CASSLAEGWEAHNEQFF.

The chain carries TRBV6-1 and TRBJ1-6, with D perhaps TRBD1 (5 bases). Trimming pared 7 bases from V and 6 bases from J, leaving 13 bases between. The germline V gene encodes CDR1 MNHNS and CDR2 SASEGT. CDR3 length: 14 amino acids. In nucleotides, the CDR3 is TGTGCCAGCATGGGGGGGATCCGTAATTCACCCCTCCACTTT. Residues: CASMGGIRNSPLHF.

This clonotype has at least ten counts. The CDR3 reads CASSLFAGLADYNEQFF. CDR3 sequence (DNA): TGTGCCAGCAGTTTATTTGCCGGGCTAGCTGACTACAATGAGCAGTTCTTC. The V call is TRBV27, the J call TRBJ2-1, with D tentatively TRBD2 (5 bases). This CDR3 has 17 residues. Germline V gives CDR1 MNHEY, CDR2 SMNVEV (reference sequence). V gave up 1 base and J gave up 3 bases, with 16 bases separating them.

This clonotype has at least ten counts. The rearrangement joins TRBV29-1 to TRBJ1-1, with D hard to call. V lost 4 bases and J 5 bases, leaving 17 bases between the germline ends. CDR1 is SQVTM, CDR2 ANQGSEA, per germline. This CDR3 comprises 14 residues. CDR3 DNA: TGCAGCGTTGTAAGTCTCGGGGAAGGAACTGAAGCTTTCTTT. Amino acid sequence: CSVVSLGEGTEAFF.

The chain recombines TRBV11-2 with TRBJ2-3, with TRBD2 identical over 9 bases. The V and J ends lost 5 bases and 4 bases, in that order; junction bases with no gene match: 10. The CDR3 is 16 amino acids. Germline CDR1 is SGHAT and CDR2 is FQNNGV. The CDR3 spells CASSRRIAGVADTQYF. In nucleotides, the CDR3 is TGTGCCAGCAGCCGACGGATAGCGGGAGTCGCAGATACGCAGTATTTT.

This clonotype was recorded once. A much bigger clone sits one base away, suggesting this may be a read error. V gene TRBV12-3 or TRBV12-4 combines with J gene TRBJ2-3; D unresolved. The CDR3 totals 12 residues. The CDR3 coding sequence is TGTACCAGCAGTTTGGTCCTGGATACGCAGTATTTT. Its translation: CTSSLVLDTQYF.

V is TRBV11-2 and J is TRBJ2-7, with TRBD2 as a possible D gene (6 bases). With 2 bases removed from V and 2 bases from J, the gap between germline ends came to 25 bases. The CDR3 spans 19 residues. CDR1 is SGHAT, CDR2 FQNNGV, per germline. CDR3 coding DNA: TGTGCCAGCAGCTTATCCGGACTAACTCCAGGAACCAAGGCCTACGAGCAGTACTTC. The encoded protein is CASSLSGLTPGTKAYEQYF.

This clonotype was seen only a few times. The chain has TRBV27 and TRBJ2-7, with TRBD1 identical over 9 bases. CDR3 size: 14 residues. Unmatched junction bases numbered 11, after V lost 9 bases and J lost 5 bases. Per the germline V gene, CDR1 is MNHEY and CDR2 is SMNVEV (reference sequence). Here the CDR3 reads CASHAGTGLHEQYF. The CDR3 DNA follows: TGTGCCAGTCACGCCGGGACAGGGCTCCACGAGCAGTACTTC.

This clonotype was observed a single time. A read error is possible here, since a much larger clone lies one base away. The CDR3 does not close with the conserved phenylalanine or tryptophan, likely indicating a read error. The chain uses TRBV5-1 and TRBJ2-1, with D unresolved. The CDR3 has 15 residues. Germline CDR1 and CDR2: SGHRS and YFSETQ. Deletions cut 4 bases from V and 0 bases from J, with 11 bases between. This chain's CDR3 is CASSIGRASYNEQFL. The CDR3 DNA sequence: TGCGCCAGCAGCATCGGACGGGCCTCCTACAATGAGCAGTTCCTC.

This clonotype was counted at least ten times. V is TRBV4-1 and J is TRBJ2-1; D gene uncertain. Germline V CDR1 and CDR2: MGHRA, YSYEKL. Trimming took off 0 bases at V and 6 bases at J, with 24 bases between the two ends. The CDR3 is made up of 19 amino acids. The CDR3: CASSQDYLSLHPATNEQFF. CDR3 bases: TGCGCCAGCAGCCAAGATTATCTCTCCCTCCACCCTGCCACCAATGAGCAGTTCTTC.

This clonotype was recorded many times. The rearrangement uses TRBV7-2 and TRBJ2-4; the D gene is possibly TRBD2 (5 bases). This CDR3 is built from 15 residues. The germline CDR1 and CDR2 sequences are SGHTA and FQGNSA. V lost 2 bases to trimming and J lost 6 bases, with 14 bases between them. The CDR3 loop is CASSLSGSSVNIQYF. The CDR3 DNA follows: TGTGCCAGCAGCTTATCTGGGAGTAGCGTAAACATTCAGTACTTC.

Here the CDR3 reads CATSRDLAGLNEQFF. As DNA, the CDR3 is TGTGCCACCAGCAGAGATCTAGCGGGGCTCAATGAGCAGTTCTTC. The chain recombines TRBV15 with TRBJ2-1; the match to TRBD2 covers 9 bases. The CDR3 is 15 amino acids. From germline, CDR1 is LNHNV and CDR2 YYDKDF (reference sequence). V was pared by 0 bases and J by 6 bases, with 3 bases of the junction left unmatched.

DNA of the CDR3: TGTGCCATCAGTGAGTCGTCCCGACGGAAGAACACTGAAGCTTTCTTT. Its protein product is CAISESSRRKNTEAFF. The chain has TRBV10-3 and TRBJ1-1; the D is unclear. The CDR3 totals 16 residues. Germline CDR1 and CDR2: ENHRY and SYGVKD. Trimming took off 0 bases at V and 1 base at J, with 12 bases between the two ends.

This clonotype showed up many times. This chain links TRBV29-1 with TRBJ2-1, with no clear D. CDR3 length equals 12 residues. CDR1 SQVTM and CDR2 ANQGSEA come from the germline V gene. Trimming cost V 4 bases and J 6 bases, with 10 bases left between them. In DNA form, the CDR3 reads TGCAGCGTTGTTAGGAGTGTCAATGAGCAGTTCTTC. It specifies CSVVRSVNEQFF.

This clonotype was detected ten times or more. This chain connects TRBV7-9 to TRBJ2-5; 9 bases match TRBD2. V trimming: 4 bases; J trimming: 2 bases; junction bases outside the gene matches: 8. The germline CDR1 and CDR2 sequences are SEHNR and FQNEAQ (reference sequence). This CDR3 region has 16 residues. The CDR3 loop reads CASSSFSGSRQETQYF. CDR3 coding DNA: TGTGCCAGCAGCTCCTTTAGCGGGAGTCGGCAAGAGACCCAGTACTTC. The whole variable domain, remainder taken from reference TRBV7-9 and TRBJ2-5, is DTGVSQNPRHKITKRGQNVTFRCDPISEHNRLYWYRQTLGQGPEFLTYFQNEAQLEKSRLLSDRFSAERPKGSFSTLEIQRTEQGDSAMYLCASSSFSGSRQETQYFGPGTRLLVL.

V and J are TRBV5-1 and TRBJ2-1; tentatively, D is TRBD1 (5 bases). Trimming stripped 3 bases from V and 0 bases from J, with 19 bases between. This CDR3 contains 18 residues. Germline loops: CDR1 SGHRS, CDR2 YFSETQ. As DNA, the CDR3 is TGCGCCAGCAGCTCTCCAGCGCACCGACAGAGCTCCTACAATGAGCAGTTCTTC. As protein: CASSSPAHRQSSYNEQFF.

This clonotype was observed at least ten times. The rearrangement joins TRBV7-9 to TRBJ2-1, with unresolved D. Germline loops: CDR1 SEHNR, CDR2 FQNEAQ (reference sequence). V lost 0 bases and J 7 bases, leaving 4 bases between the germline ends. This CDR3 comprises 12 residues. In DNA form, the CDR3 reads TGTGCCAGCAGCTTAGCCGAGAATGAGCAGTTCTTC. Translation gives CASSLAENEQFF.

This clonotype was found many times. This chain links TRBV27 with TRBJ2-1, with TRBD1 as a possible D gene (5 bases). Per the germline V gene, CDR1 is MNHEY and CDR2 is SMNVEV (reference sequence). The CDR3 sequence is 13 residues long. Trimming took 3 bases from V and 5 from J, leaving 8 bases between them. Written as DNA, the CDR3 is TGTGCCAGCAGTTTCCGGACAAACAATGAGCAGTTCTTC. This sequence encodes CASSFRTNNEQFF.

The rearrangement joins TRBV6-1 to TRBJ2-1; 11 bases are shared with TRBD2. Germline CDR1 reads MNHNS; CDR2 reads SASEGT. The CDR3 contains 14 residues. V lost 6 bases and J lost 10; bases outside the gene matches: 8. CDR3: CASRNSGRGWEQFF. CDR3 coding DNA: TGTGCCAGCAGGAATAGCGGGAGGGGTTGGGAGCAGTTCTTC.

This clonotype was seen repeatedly, ten times or more. The chain links TRBV5-1 to TRBJ2-2; D not resolved. Trimming took 0 bases from V and 7 from J, leaving 7 bases between them. Germline assignment: CDR1 SGHRS and CDR2 YFSETQ. The CDR3 runs to 13 residues. CDR3 loop: CASSLVRNGELFF. For the CDR3, the DNA is TGCGCCAGCAGCTTGGTCAGGAACGGGGAGCTGTTTTTT.

The chain is built from TRBV29-1 and TRBJ2-5, with 9 bases identical to TRBD2. The length of the CDR3 is 13 residues. Germline CDR1 SQVTM, CDR2 ANQGSEA. V lost 6 bases, J lost 4 bases, and 6 bases stayed unmatched. The CDR3 protein is CSVTAGGRETQYF. The CDR3 nucleotides read TGCAGCGTGACAGCGGGAGGAAGAGAGACCCAGTACTTC.